This record covers a single T cell receptor (beta chain). The sample belongs to a study of blood T cell repertoires in COVID-19. Study in general: PBMCs, B-cell-depleted T cells, or T cells were the source of the cDNA or gDNA that made up the material.

Germline assignment: CDR1 ENHRY and CDR2 SYGVKD. The CDR3 contains 15 residues. V gave up 6 bases and J gave up 1 base; unmatched junction bases: 4. As originally analysed: Nucleated cell number was recorded as an estimate derived from reference gene primer amplification. Sequencing used immunoSEQ multiplex PCR; TCRdb keeps in-frame clones, though not all of them. V and J calls and clone size are copied from that table; D and trimming were computed from the DNA. The sample records about 100,000 clones, roughly 80% being singletons. Sequenced: peripheral blood. The TCR comes from a man aged 45-60 years with active or convalescent COVID-19. The gene calls are TRBV10-3 and TRBJ1-5; 9 bases are shared with TRBD1. The DNA for the CDR3 is TGTGCCATCAGAGGGGACAGGGAGAGCAATCAGCCCCAGCATTTT. It codes for CAIRGDRESNQPQHF.